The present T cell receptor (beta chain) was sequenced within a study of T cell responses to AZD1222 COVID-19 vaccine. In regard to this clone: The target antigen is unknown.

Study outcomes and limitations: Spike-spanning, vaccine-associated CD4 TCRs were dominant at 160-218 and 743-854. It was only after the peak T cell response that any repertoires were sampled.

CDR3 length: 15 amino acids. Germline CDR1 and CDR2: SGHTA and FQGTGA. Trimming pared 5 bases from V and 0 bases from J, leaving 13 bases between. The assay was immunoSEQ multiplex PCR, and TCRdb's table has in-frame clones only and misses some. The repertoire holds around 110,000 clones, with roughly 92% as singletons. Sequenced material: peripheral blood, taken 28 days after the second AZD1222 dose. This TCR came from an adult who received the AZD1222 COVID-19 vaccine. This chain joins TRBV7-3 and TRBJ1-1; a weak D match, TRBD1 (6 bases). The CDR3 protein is CASSVTHRVNTEAFF. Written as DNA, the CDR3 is TGTGCCAGCAGCGTCACTCACAGGGTGAACACTGAAGCTTTCTTT.